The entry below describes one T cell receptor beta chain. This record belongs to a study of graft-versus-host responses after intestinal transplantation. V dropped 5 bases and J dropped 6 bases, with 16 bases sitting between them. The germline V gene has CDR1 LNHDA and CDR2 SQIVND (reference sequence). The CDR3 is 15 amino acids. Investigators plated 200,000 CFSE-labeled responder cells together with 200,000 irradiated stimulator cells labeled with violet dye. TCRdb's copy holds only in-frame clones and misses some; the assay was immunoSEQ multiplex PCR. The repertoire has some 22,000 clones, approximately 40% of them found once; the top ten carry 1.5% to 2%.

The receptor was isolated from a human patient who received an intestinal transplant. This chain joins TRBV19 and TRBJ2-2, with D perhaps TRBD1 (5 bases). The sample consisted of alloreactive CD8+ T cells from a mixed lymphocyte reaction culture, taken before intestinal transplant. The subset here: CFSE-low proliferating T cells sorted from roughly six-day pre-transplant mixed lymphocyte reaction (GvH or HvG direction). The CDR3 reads CASSPQQGIAGELFF. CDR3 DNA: TGTGCCAGTAGTCCCCAGCAGGGTATTGCCGGGGAGCTGTTTTTT.